This TCR beta chain was retrieved from a study of blood T cell repertoires in COVID-19. Germline V gene lookup returns CDR1 MGHRA and CDR2 YSYEKL. The CDR3 contains 15 residues. V was clipped by 0 bases and J by 2 bases, with 8 bases between them. The recovered donors of Cohort 3 showed two negative PCRs, clearance, or symptom resolution. The method was immunoSEQ multiplex PCR; TCRdb's version includes in-frame clones alone and lacks a portion of them. The data hold fewer than 350,000 clones, with around 84% observed a single time. The chain carries TRBV4-1 and TRBJ1-5; the D gene is possibly TRBD1 (5 bases). Sequencing was done on a sample of PBMCs or T cells enriched from blood (not recorded which). This TCR derives from a woman aged 45 to 65 who had recovered from COVID-19. CDR3: CASSQDSGGNQPQHF. DNA for the CDR3: TGCGCCAGCAGCCAAGATTCGGGGGGCAATCAGCCCCAGCATTTT.